A single sample is the source of the 13 T cell receptor beta chains below, sequenced in a study of T cell repertoires in cytomegalovirus infection. Their target antigens are unknown. TCRdb fed the reads into MiXCR, producing one record per CDR3 protein. This table has around 310,000 distinct CDR3 sequences, almost 30% appearing once. The specimen comprised cultured PBMCs, sampled from culture after CMV antigen stimulation. These receptors were taken from a human donor in good health (CMV status not recorded). Some clones in this sample may be carry-over from other donors' samples.

This clonotype was detected a few times. The chain combines TRBV19 with TRBJ2-2; 13 nucleotides align to TRBD2. The J segment lost 5 bases and the V segment lost 6 bases, leaving 3 bases of the junction unmatched. The germline gives CDR1 LNHDA, CDR2 SQIVND (reference sequence). This CDR3 contains 15 residues. The CDR3 sequence is CASRTTSGGTGELFF. The CDR3 coding sequence is TGTGCCAGTAGAACGACTAGCGGGGGGACCGGGGAGCTGTTTTTT.

The table lists this clonotype with a few counts. This rearrangement joins TRBV20-1 to TRBJ2-2; 13 bases match TRBD2. This CDR3 spans 16 amino acids. V lost 0 bases and J lost 4; bases outside the gene matches: 2. CDR1 DFQATT and CDR2 SNEGSKA come from the germline V gene (reference sequence). The CDR3 DNA reads as TGCAGTGCTAGAGACGGGACTAGCGGGGTCACCGGGGAGCTGTTTTTT. As protein: CSARDGTSGVTGELFF.

The chain uses TRBV20-1 and TRBJ2-7; TRBD2 matches 7 bases. The CDR3 sequence is 14 residues long. CDR1 and CDR2 from the germline V gene are DFQATT and SNEGSKA (reference sequence). J lost 2 bases, V lost 7 bases, and 11 bases had no gene match. The CDR3 bases are TGCAGTGTTGGGGGGGACGCCGGGACCTACGAGCAGTACTTC. Translated, it gives CSVGGDAGTYEQYF.

The chain combines TRBV5-1 with TRBJ2-7; 7 bases are shared with TRBD1. The CDR3 spans 17 residues. The junction had 12 bases not matched to a gene; V was cut back by 3 bases and J by 0 bases. Germline CDR1 and CDR2: SGHRS and YFSETQ. CDR3 DNA sequence: TGCGCCAGCAGCTCCGGTGGGACAGCGACAAGCTCCTACGAGCAGTACTTC. It specifies CASSSGGTATSSYEQYF.

There are a few counts of this clonotype. The chain combines TRBV7-6 with TRBJ2-7; D is ambiguous. V was shortened by 7 bases and J by 2 bases, with 12 bases between the two germline ends. The CDR3 sequence is 13 residues long. In germline, CDR1 is SGHVS, CDR2 FNYEAQ. DNA for the CDR3: TGTGCCAGCACCCTTCCTACTACCTACGAGCAGTACTTC. It encodes CASTLPTTYEQYF.

This clonotype was observed a few times. The J gene is TRBJ2-1, the V gene TRBV27, with 10 bases matching TRBD1. Germline CDR1 and CDR2: MNHEY and SMNVEV (reference sequence). V trimming: 6 bases; J trimming: 3 bases; junction bases outside the gene matches: 11. This CDR3 comprises 17 residues. DNA of the CDR3: TGTGCCAGCAGGCTAGGGGCCGGGACAGGGGTCTACAATGAGCAGTTCTTC. Its translation is CASRLGAGTGVYNEQFF.

The chain carries TRBV6-1 and TRBJ1-2; perhaps TRBD1 as D (5 bases). The V end was cut by 4 bases, the J end by 4 bases, with 13 bases between. CDR1 and CDR2 (germline): MNHNS, SASEGT. The CDR3 sequence is 14 residues long. The CDR3 DNA reads as TGTGCCAGCAGTGTCAGGGATCCTGGCTATGGCTACACCTTC. This encodes CASSVRDPGYGYTF.

This clonotype occurred once. The chain has TRBV19 and TRBJ1-1; D is unclear. CDR3 length: 11 amino acids. In germline, CDR1 is LNHDA, CDR2 SQIVND (reference sequence). V dropped 3 bases and J dropped 5 bases, with 4 bases sitting between them. The CDR3 protein is CASSMWTEAFF. The CDR3 DNA follows: TGTGCCAGTAGTATGTGGACTGAAGCTTTCTTT.

A few counts support this clonotype. The chain combines TRBV6-6 with TRBJ1-1; D remains unclear. V gave up 2 bases and J gave up 0 bases, with 4 bases separating them. This CDR3 contains 13 residues. CDR1 is MNHNY, CDR2 SVGAGI, per germline (reference sequence). CDR3 amino acids: CASSYRLNTEAFF. The CDR3 DNA reads as TGTGCCAGCAGTTACAGGCTGAACACTGAAGCTTTCTTT.

This chain links TRBV27 with TRBJ1-4; D is uncertain. Trimming cost V 8 bases and J 1 base, with 14 bases left between them. Germline values: CDR1 MNHEY, CDR2 SMNVEV (reference sequence). The CDR3 length is 15 residues. In nucleotides, the CDR3 is TGTGCCAGCGGCTCTTCGGGAGGAACTAATGAAAAACTGTTTTTT. This sequence encodes CASGSSGGTNEKLFF.

The rearrangement joins TRBV28 to TRBJ2-7; TRBD2 aligns across 7 bases. The ends lost 5 bases at V and 2 bases at J; junction bases unmatched: 12. The CDR3 runs 16 residues. CDR1 MDHEN and CDR2 SYDVKM come from the germline V gene. CDR3 loop: CASSPLRDYKAYEQYF. CDR3 nucleotides: TGTGCCAGCAGTCCGCTCCGGGACTACAAAGCCTACGAGCAGTACTTC.

The DNA for the CDR3 is TGTGCCAGCAGTCCGGGACAGAGATCGGACCGAAATGAAAAACTGTTTTTT. Protein: CASSPGQRSDRNEKLFF. This chain joins TRBV12-3 or TRBV12-4 and TRBJ1-4; 7 bases map to TRBD1. This CDR3 comprises 17 residues. V lost 5 bases and J lost 5; bases outside the gene matches: 14.

V gene TRBV19 combines with J gene TRBJ2-1, with 7 nucleotides matching TRBD1. CDR1 and CDR2 (germline): LNHDA, SQIVND (reference sequence). The J segment lost 8 bases and the V segment lost 3 bases, leaving 7 bases of the junction unmatched. This CDR3 region has 14 residues. The CDR3 region has the DNA TGTGCCAGTAGTATTAGGGGGCAGGGTTATGAGCAGTTCTTC. Its protein product is CASSIRGQGYEQFF.